The T cell receptor beta chain under discussion was sequenced for a study of OX40 agonist ivuxolimab in advanced cancers. As for the study in general: Intravenous ivuxolimab was administered to patients every 2 weeks at 0.01 to 10 mg/kg. Patients with prior anti-PD-1, anti-PD-L1 or anti-CTLA-4 therapy were eligible; less than 50% had some.

This CDR3 spans 15 amino acids. The germline CDR1 and CDR2 sequences are SGHTA and FQGNSA. V lost 5 bases and J lost 6, with 17 bases in between. Assay: immunoSEQ multiplex PCR; the TCRdb copy retains only in-frame clones and omits some. The sample has roughly 74,000 clones, 94% seen once. Turning to this clone: Antigen unknown.

At cycle 4 day 1, cycle 7 day 1, and baseline, blood was sampled. Overall study findings and caveats: Some patients who did not respond also had low normalized T-cell clonal expansion.

Sequences were derived from CD4+ or CD8+ T cells sorted from blood, sampled in a trial of the OX40 agonist ivuxolimab. This chain joins TRBV7-2 and TRBJ2-1; tentatively, D is TRBD2 (6 bases). This receptor was identified in an adult with an advanced solid tumor such as melanoma, head and neck, liver or kidney cancer. CDR3 in amino acids: CASSPAGTGGNEQFF. The CDR3, as DNA: TGTGCCAGCAGCCCCGCCGGGACTGGGGGCAATGAGCAGTTCTTC.